The rows below give T cell receptor beta chains drawn from one sample of a study of shared clonotypes between healthy human individuals. Profiling relied on immunoSEQ multiplex PCR, and the TCRdb table lists in-frame clones only, not all of them. The sample shows hundreds of thousands of clones, 97% of them seen only once. Sequencing input: naive CD4+ T cells sorted from blood. These receptors all come from a woman aged 30 to 39 in good health. CDR3s include the opening cysteine and the closing phenylalanine or tryptophan. The D gene is left open where the match is weak. Size is stated for part of the rows, as once, few or many counts, or as a class when the clone is expanded.

V gene: TRBV19; clone size: NA; J gene: TRBJ1-3; D gene: NA; CDR3 protein: CASSSVRAGNTIYF; CDR3 DNA: TGTGCCAGTAGTTCGGTTAGGGCCGGCAACACCATATATTTT
V gene: TRBV30; clone size: NA; J gene: TRBJ1-1; D gene: TRBD1; CDR3 protein: CAWSVLGTGRPEAFF; CDR3 DNA: TGTGCCTGGAGTGTACTGGGGACAGGGAGGCCTGAAGCTTTCTTT
V gene: TRBV28; clone size: NA; J gene: TRBJ2-7; D gene: TRBD2; CDR3 protein: CASSAGGYTYEQYF; CDR3 DNA: TGTGCCAGCAGTGCCGGGGGGTACACCTACGAGCAGTACTTC
V gene: TRBV19; clone size: NA; J gene: TRBJ1-5; D gene: NA; CDR3 protein: CASSLQDSQPQHF; CDR3 DNA: TGTGCCAGTAGTCTACAGGACTCGCAGCCCCAGCATTTT
V gene: TRBV5-4; clone size: NA; J gene: TRBJ1-2; D gene: TRBD1; CDR3 protein: CASTWGTGGSGNTF; CDR3 DNA: TGTGCCAGCACTTGGGGTACAGGGGGCAGTGGAAACACCTTC
V gene: TRBV5-4; clone size: NA; J gene: TRBJ2-3; D gene: NA; CDR3 protein: CASTSKGGASTDTQYF; CDR3 DNA: TGTGCCAGCACCAGTAAGGGGGGGGCTAGCACAGATACGCAGTATTTT
V gene: TRBV28; clone size: NA; J gene: TRBJ2-7; D gene: TRBD1; CDR3 protein: CASSPPGQGSYEQYF; CDR3 DNA: TGTGCCAGCAGCCCGCCCGGACAGGGGAGTTACGAGCAGTACTTC
V gene: TRBV7-8; clone size: NA; J gene: TRBJ2-7; D gene: NA; CDR3 protein: CASSPKGVYEQYF; CDR3 DNA: TGTGCCAGCAGCCCCAAGGGGGTGTACGAGCAGTACTTC
V gene: TRBV7-2; clone size: NA; J gene: TRBJ2-2; D gene: NA; CDR3 protein: CASSLAIHTGELFF; CDR3 DNA: TGTGCCAGCAGCTTAGCGATCCACACCGGGGAGCTGTTTTTT
V gene: TRBV18; clone size: NA; J gene: TRBJ2-7; D gene: TRBD1; CDR3 protein: CASSPGTDGEQYF; CDR3 DNA: TGTGCCAGCTCCCCCGGGACAGATGGCGAGCAGTACTTC
V gene: TRBV19; clone size: NA; J gene: TRBJ2-1; D gene: NA; CDR3 protein: CTVRAGLGDEQFF; CDR3 DNA: TGTACCGTTCGCGCGGGTCTCGGGGATGAGCAGTTCTTC
V gene: TRBV4-1; clone size: NA; J gene: TRBJ2-2; D gene: NA; CDR3 protein: CASSPPRQGTGELFF; CDR3 DNA: TGCGCCAGCAGCCCCCCAAGGCAGGGCACCGGGGAGCTGTTTTTT
V gene: TRBV5-1; clone size: NA; J gene: TRBJ2-3; D gene: TRBD2; CDR3 protein: CASRPIAGVRGSTDTQYF; CDR3 DNA: TGCGCCAGCAGACCTATAGCGGGAGTTCGGGGAAGCACAGATACGCAGTATTTT
V gene: TRBV13; clone size: NA; J gene: TRBJ2-3; D gene: TRBD2; CDR3 protein: CASSTRLAGGYTDTQYF; CDR3 DNA: TGTGCCAGCAGCACCCGACTAGCGGGAGGGTACACAGATACGCAGTATTTT
V gene: TRBV28; clone size: NA; J gene: TRBJ1-5; D gene: NA; CDR3 protein: CASSFGGYSGQPQHF; CDR3 DNA: TGTGCCAGCAGTTTCGGCGGTTATAGCGGTCAGCCCCAGCATTTT
V gene: TRBV18; clone size: NA; J gene: TRBJ2-1; D gene: NA; CDR3 protein: CASSPGWDNEQFF; CDR3 DNA: TGTGCCAGCTCACCCGGGTGGGACAATGAGCAGTTCTTC
V gene: TRBV11-2; clone size: NA; J gene: TRBJ2-3; D gene: NA; CDR3 protein: CASSRRPRTSTDTQYF; CDR3 DNA: TGTGCCAGCAGCAGGCGCCCTCGGACTAGCACAGATACGCAGTATTTT
V gene: TRBV18; clone size: once; J gene: TRBJ1-2; D gene: NA; CDR3 protein: CASSPAGFKYGYTF; CDR3 DNA: TGTGCCAGCTCACCGGCTGGTTTTAAGTATGGCTACACCTTC
V gene: TRBV9; clone size: NA; J gene: TRBJ1-1; D gene: NA; CDR3 protein: CASSVAHWTEAFF; CDR3 DNA: TGTGCCAGCAGCGTAGCTCACTGGACTGAAGCTTTCTTT
V gene: TRBV27; clone size: NA; J gene: TRBJ2-1; D gene: TRBD2; CDR3 protein: CASRLSRDYSWNEQFF; CDR3 DNA: TGTGCCAGCCGTCTGTCCCGGGACTACTCATGGAATGAGCAGTTCTTC
V gene: TRBV28; clone size: NA; J gene: TRBJ1-5; D gene: NA; CDR3 protein: CASSLRNQPQHF; CDR3 DNA: TGTGCCAGCAGTCTTCGGAATCAGCCCCAGCATTTT
V gene: TRBV10-3; clone size: NA; J gene: TRBJ2-5; D gene: NA; CDR3 protein: CAISGRKYQETQYF; CDR3 DNA: TGTGCCATCAGTGGTCGTAAGTACCAAGAGACCCAGTACTTC
V gene: TRBV28; clone size: NA; J gene: TRBJ2-5; D gene: NA; CDR3 protein: CASSAPVQETQYF; CDR3 DNA: TGTGCCAGCAGTGCCCCTGTCCAAGAGACCCAGTACTTC
V gene: TRBV18; clone size: NA; J gene: TRBJ2-3; D gene: NA; CDR3 protein: CASSPRSQGTDTQYF; CDR3 DNA: TGTGCCAGCTCACCACGGTCGCAGGGCACAGATACGCAGTATTTT
V gene: TRBV5-1; clone size: NA; J gene: TRBJ1-1; D gene: NA; CDR3 protein: CASSLVGQGKTEAFF; CDR3 DNA: TGCGCCAGCAGCTTGGTTGGCCAGGGTAAGACTGAAGCTTTCTTT
V gene: TRBV9; clone size: NA; J gene: TRBJ1-1; D gene: NA; CDR3 protein: CASSVVAHSLNTEAFF; CDR3 DNA: TGTGCCAGCAGCGTAGTTGCACACAGCCTGAACACTGAAGCTTTCTTT
V gene: TRBV28; clone size: NA; J gene: TRBJ1-5; D gene: NA; CDR3 protein: CASSYAPSNQPQHF; CDR3 DNA: TGTGCCAGCAGTTACGCCCCGAGCAATCAGCCCCAGCATTTT
V gene: TRBV5-1; clone size: NA; J gene: TRBJ1-1; D gene: NA; CDR3 protein: CASSSGTRRTEAFF; CDR3 DNA: TGCGCCAGCAGCTCCGGGACACGGCGCACTGAAGCTTTCTTT
V gene: TRBV30; clone size: NA; J gene: TRBJ1-3; D gene: NA; CDR3 protein: CAWIPPGGVWAGNTIYF; CDR3 DNA: TGTGCCTGGATCCCACCGGGGGGGGTTTGGGCTGGAAACACCATATATTTT
V gene: TRBV18; clone size: NA; J gene: TRBJ2-7; D gene: TRBD1; CDR3 protein: CASSPGTGSPYEQYF; CDR3 DNA: TGTGCCAGCTCACCTGGGACAGGGTCCCCCTACGAGCAGTACTTC
V gene: TRBV14; clone size: NA; J gene: TRBJ2-5; D gene: TRBD2; CDR3 protein: CASSQKSPPSVVYRGRRGQETQYF; CDR3 DNA: TGTGCCAGCAGCCAAAAAAGCCCACCCTCGGTGGTCTATCGCGGGAGGAGGGGTCAAGAGACCCAGTACTTC